This passage covers 11 T cell receptor beta chains from one sample sequenced in a study of blood T cell repertoires in COVID-19. Clones were read by immunoSEQ multiplex PCR, and TCRdb kept only the in-frame ones, dropping some. The table lists tens of thousands of clones, around nine tenths of them singletons, with around 4.9% in the top ten. The specimen was peripheral blood. These receptors came from a woman over 75 with active COVID-19.

This chain links TRBV5-1 with TRBJ1-1; the D is unclear. V dropped 1 base and J dropped 4 bases, with 14 bases sitting between them. The CDR3 length is 15 residues. Germline V lookup: CDR1 SGHRS, CDR2 YFSETQ. CDR3 DNA: TGCGCCAGCAGCTTGCTTCTTGATGGAGGCACTGAAGCTTTCTTT. It codes for CASSLLLDGGTEAFF.

This chain links TRBV11-2 with TRBJ2-5, with D possibly being TRBD1 (6 bases). The CDR3 contains 15 residues. The V end lost 5 bases, the J end lost 1 base, and 14 bases lay between the germline ends. The germline CDR1 and CDR2 sequences are SGHAT and FQNNGV. The CDR3 is CASSRPRGGQETQYF. The CDR3 DNA sequence: TGTGCCAGCAGCCGGCCCAGGGGCGGCCAAGAGACCCAGTACTTC.

The chain uses TRBV7-6 and TRBJ2-3, with TRBD2 as a possible D gene (6 bases). Germline V gene data show CDR1 as SGHVS and CDR2 as FNYEAQ. V gave up 5 bases and J gave up 2 bases, with 14 bases separating them. The CDR3 is 15 amino acids. The CDR3 region is CASSPRGGATDTQYF. The CDR3 region has the DNA TGTGCCAGCAGCCCTCGAGGAGGGGCCACAGATACGCAGTATTTT.

Ten or more counts support this clone. V and J are TRBV18 and TRBJ2-7; D is unclear. V was cut by 2 bases and J by 6 bases, with 14 bases left in between. CDR1 is KGHSH, CDR2 LQKENI, per germline. The CDR3 is 14 amino acids. The CDR3 sequence: CASSPSTVPGEQYF. The CDR3 bases are TGTGCCAGCTCACCATCCACGGTGCCGGGCGAGCAGTACTTC.

The chain uses TRBV19 and TRBJ2-5, with TRBD1 matching 10 bases. Losses at the gene ends were 4 bases for V and 4 bases for J; bases not matched to a gene: 3. The CDR3 spans 14 residues. Germline V CDR1 and CDR2: LNHDA, SQIVND (reference sequence). As DNA, the CDR3 is TGTGCCAGTAGTAGACAGGGGGCTAGAGAGACCCAGTACTTC. This sequence encodes CASSRQGARETQYF.

The chain couples TRBV9 to TRBJ2-7; 9 positions agree with TRBD2. The junction had 9 bases not matched to a gene; V was cut back by 4 bases and J by 4 bases. This CDR3 contains 15 residues. CDR1 and CDR2 (germline): SGDLS, YYNGEE. The CDR3 DNA follows: TGTGCCAGCAGCCCGCTCACAGCGGGGGGTTACGAGCAGTACTTC. Its translation: CASSPLTAGGYEQYF.

The J gene is TRBJ2-5, the V gene TRBV19; D may be TRBD1 (6 bases). CDR3 length: 16 residues. Germline lookup yields CDR1 LNHDA and CDR2 SQIVND (reference sequence). Trimming left V 7 bases short and J 4 bases short, with 22 bases between. CDR3 nucleotide sequence: TGTGCCAGTACCGATCGGTTTCAGGGGTTGTCAGAGACCCAGTACTTC. Its protein is CASTDRFQGLSETQYF.

The V call is TRBV19, the J call TRBJ2-3; TRBD2 is a possible D gene (5 bases). V lost 6 bases and J 5 bases, leaving 12 bases between the germline ends. CDR3 size: 13 residues. Germline V gene sequence: CDR1 LNHDA, CDR2 SQIVND (reference sequence). The DNA of the CDR3 is TGTGCCAGTAGGGCGCGGGCCCAAGATACGCAGTATTTT. Its protein product is CASRARAQDTQYF.

The rearrangement uses TRBV29-1 and TRBJ2-1, with 9 positions matching TRBD1. CDR3 length equals 15 residues. Per germline, CDR1 SQVTM and CDR2 ANQGSEA. Germline trimming cut 4 bases from V and 1 base from J; bases unmatched to any gene: 5. The CDR3 bases are TGCAGCGTTGGGCCCGGGACAGGGTCCTACAATGAGCAGTTCTTC. The encoded protein is CSVGPGTGSYNEQFF.

J is TRBJ2-1 and V is TRBV27; 10 bases are a match to TRBD1. The germline V gene has CDR1 MNHEY and CDR2 SMNVEV (reference sequence). This CDR3 region has 15 residues. Trimming removed 7 bases from V and 9 bases from J; junction bases left unmatched: 12. The CDR3 reads CASISLGQGKGEQFF. In DNA form, the CDR3 reads TGTGCCAGCATCTCGTTGGGACAGGGGAAGGGTGAGCAGTTCTTC.

This clone was seen a single time. This sequence joins TRBV7-9 and TRBJ2-4, with 10 positions matching TRBD1. V was clipped by 3 bases and J by 1 base; unmatched bases: 3. The CDR3 runs to 16 residues. Germline values: CDR1 SEHNR, CDR2 FQNEAQ (reference sequence). CDR3 nucleotides: TGTGCCAGCAGCTTCTGGACAGGGGGGGCCAAAAACATTCAGTACTTC. This codes for CASSFWTGGAKNIQYF.